The present entry profiles one T cell receptor (beta chain) with its context. The library gave individual cDNA molecules unique molecular identifiers. TCRdb processed the RACE reads anew with MiXCR; each CDR3 protein has one entry. The table shows roughly 180,000 distinct CDR3 sequences, with roughly 15% occurring only once. Specified time point: patch test 1, 2 weeks after DPC sensitization. Treatment: therapeutic diphenylcyclopropenone sensitization with weekly scalp DPC. The sample originates from a study of human T cells and chemical hapten exposure. This sample comprised whole blood, obtained in connection with sensitization to the hapten diphenylcyclopropenone (DPC). This TCR was sampled from a woman aged 25 to 39 with alopecia areata. Some clones in this sample may be carry-over from other donors' samples.

The CDR3 spells CASSEGLKGGQYF. The CDR3 DNA reads as TGTGCCAGCAGTGAGGGCCTCAAAGGAGGGCAGTACTTC. The chain combines TRBV6-1 with TRBJ2-5, with D perhaps matching TRBD2 (6 bases). Germline CDR1 is MNHNS and CDR2 is SASEGT. Trimming removed 3 bases at V and 11 bases at J, with 16 bases between. This CDR3 is 13 amino acids long.